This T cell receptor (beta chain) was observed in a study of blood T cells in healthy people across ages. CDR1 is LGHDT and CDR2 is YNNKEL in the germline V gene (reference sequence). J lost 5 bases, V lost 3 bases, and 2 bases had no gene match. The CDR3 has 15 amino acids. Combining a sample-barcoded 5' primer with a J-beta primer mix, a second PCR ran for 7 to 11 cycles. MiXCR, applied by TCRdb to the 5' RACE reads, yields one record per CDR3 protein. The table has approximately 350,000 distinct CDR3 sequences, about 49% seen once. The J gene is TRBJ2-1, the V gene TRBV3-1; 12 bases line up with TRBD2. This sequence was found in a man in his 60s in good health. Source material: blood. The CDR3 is CASSHGLAGNNEQFF. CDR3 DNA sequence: TGTGCCAGCAGCCACGGACTAGCGGGAAACAATGAGCAGTTCTTC.